These 25 T cell receptor beta chains originate from one sample sequenced in a study of cytomegalovirus exposure and HLA in healthy donors. Use of 60 Vbeta and 13 Jbeta primers characterized the PCR. The protocol was immunoSEQ multiplex PCR, while the TCRdb copy is restricted to in-frame clones and leaves out a portion. The sample lists over 120,000 clones, roughly 71% seen once, with 7% in the top ten. The sequenced sample was PBMCs. These receptor sequences come from a man aged 30 to 45 in good health and CMV-seronegative.

The rearrangement joins TRBV5-1 to TRBJ2-1; 11 nucleotides match TRBD2. There are 16 residues in the CDR3. J lost 4 bases, V lost 4 bases, and 7 bases had no gene match. Germline lookup yields CDR1 SGHRS and CDR2 YFSETQ. Written as DNA, the CDR3 is TGCGCCAGCAGCCCTGCCGGGACTAGCGGTTACAATGAGCAGTTCTTC. This sequence encodes CASSPAGTSGYNEQFF.

The chain combines TRBV15 with TRBJ1-4, with a weak D call TRBD1 (6 bases). CDR1 is LNHNV and CDR2 is YYDKDF in the germline V gene (reference sequence). This CDR3 has 14 residues. With 8 bases removed from V and 0 bases from J, the gap between germline ends came to 10 bases. The CDR3: CATQDRTTNEKLFF. CDR3 DNA sequence: TGTGCCACCCAGGACAGAACAACTAATGAAAAACTGTTTTTT.

A few counts support this clone. V gene TRBV6-6 combines with J gene TRBJ1-1; D is possibly TRBD1 (5 bases). CDR1 MNHNY and CDR2 SVGAGI come from the germline V gene (reference sequence). The length of the CDR3 is 15 residues. The V and J ends lost 0 bases and 0 bases respectively, with 8 bases between them. The CDR3 reads CASSYSGGLNTEAFF. The CDR3 DNA sequence: TGTGCCAGCAGTTACTCGGGGGGGTTGAACACTGAAGCTTTCTTT.

The chain links TRBV6-5 to TRBJ2-7; 11 bases are a match to TRBD2. The CDR3 consists of 15 residues. Germline values: CDR1 MNHEY, CDR2 SVGAGI. V lost 4 bases, J lost 4 bases, and 6 bases stayed unmatched. The CDR3: CASSSPSGGSYEQYF. The CDR3, as DNA: TGTGCCAGCAGTTCGCCTAGCGGGGGGTCGTACGAGCAGTACTTC.

The chain uses TRBV9 and TRBJ1-2; perhaps TRBD1 as D (6 bases). This CDR3 is built from 12 residues. Trimming pared 3 bases from V and 6 bases from J, leaving 9 bases between. Germline loops: CDR1 SGDLS, CDR2 YYNGEE. Written as DNA, the CDR3 is TGTGCCAGCAGCGGAAACAGGGATGGCTACACCTTC. Its translation: CASSGNRDGYTF.

The CDR3: CASSPLGGTVNIQYF. CDR3 DNA sequence: TGTGCCAGCAGCCCATTGGGAGGGACGGTGAACATTCAGTACTTC. This chain joins TRBV14 and TRBJ2-4; 7 bases are shared with TRBD2. The CDR3 is 15 residues long. V shed 4 bases and J 7 bases; nucleotides not matched to a gene: 10. The V gene's germline CDR1 is SGHDN and CDR2 FVKESK.

Comment on this clone: In the same sample, other DNA sequences code for this CDR3. The chain employs TRBV29-1 and TRBJ1-2; 8 positions match TRBD1. Germline V gene sequence: CDR1 SQVTM, CDR2 ANQGSEA. The CDR3 consists of 12 residues. V was pared by 6 bases and J by 6 bases, with 6 bases of the junction left unmatched. DNA for the CDR3: TGCAGCGTCCGTACAGGGGGAGATGGCTACACCTTC. Protein: CSVRTGGDGYTF.

The rearrangement joins TRBV11-2 to TRBJ2-7, with a possible D match to TRBD2 (5 bases). CDR1 SGHAT and CDR2 FQNNGV come from the germline V gene. CDR3 length equals 13 residues. V was shortened by 3 bases and J by 7 bases, with 13 bases between the two germline ends. The CDR3 DNA is TGTGCCAGCAGCTTGACTACGGCCCGGGAGCAGTACTTC. This codes for CASSLTTAREQYF. Supplemented by reference TRBV11-2 and TRBJ2-7, the full variable domain reads EAGVAQSPRYKIIEKRQSVAFWCNPISGHATLYWYQQILGQGPKLLIQFQNNGVVDDSQLPKDRFSAERLKGVDSTLKIQPAKLEDSAVYLCASSLTTAREQYFGPGTRLTVT.

This chain links TRBV7-2 with TRBJ2-3; TRBD2 matches 10 bases. The germline V gene encodes CDR1 SGHTA and CDR2 FQGNSA. With 1 base clipped from V and 4 bases from J, the junction kept 5 bases outside the gene matches. There are 16 residues in the CDR3. CDR3 sequence: CASSLEASGGPDTQYF. The DNA of the CDR3 is TGTGCCAGCAGCTTAGAGGCTAGCGGGGGCCCAGATACGCAGTATTTT.

This clone has more than one count but fewer than ten. The chain couples TRBV19 to TRBJ2-1; 7 bases fit TRBD2. Unmatched junction bases numbered 8, after V lost 4 bases and J lost 2 bases. CDR1 is LNHDA and CDR2 is SQIVND in the germline V gene (reference sequence). This CDR3 is 16 amino acids long. This CDR3 reads CASSTLSGIAYNEQFF. The DNA of the CDR3 is TGTGCCAGTAGTACCCTCAGCGGGATCGCCTACAATGAGCAGTTCTTC.

V usage is TRBV5-5 and J usage is TRBJ2-3; a possible D gene is TRBD2 (6 bases). The germline CDR1 and CDR2 sequences are SGHKS and YYEKEE (reference sequence). The CDR3 sequence is 15 residues long. V dropped 4 bases and J dropped 0 bases, with 12 bases sitting between them. DNA of the CDR3: TGTGCCAGCAGCCGGGGGACCCTCAGCACAGATACGCAGTATTTT. Translating gives CASSRGTLSTDTQYF.

On this clone itself: One end of the junction is discordant with germline, which a read error may explain. The chain links TRBV2 to TRBJ2-6; TRBD1 is a possible D gene (5 bases). Per the germline V gene, CDR1 is SNHLY and CDR2 is FYNNEI. The CDR3 is 14 residues long. In nucleotides, the CDR3 is TGTGCCAGCAATGGGCAAACTGGGGCCAACGGCCTGACTTTC. This translates into CASNGQTGANGLTF.

This clone occurred once. Other nucleotide sequences from this sample produce the same CDR3. The rearrangement links TRBV29-1 to TRBJ1-2; 8 bases map to TRBD1. The trim removed 6 bases at V and 3 bases at J, leaving 0 bases unmatched. Germline-derived CDR1 and CDR2 are SQVTM and ANQGSEA. The length of the CDR3 is 11 residues. The CDR3 DNA sequence: TGCAGCGTGGGACAGGACTATGGCTACACCTTC. As protein: CSVGQDYGYTF.

This clone was recorded only once. The rearrangement uses TRBV7-6 and TRBJ2-1; weak D call: TRBD2 (6 bases). Germline V CDR1 and CDR2: SGHVS, FNYEAQ. Deletions cut 6 bases from V and 5 bases from J, with 14 bases between. This CDR3 has 14 residues. CDR3: CASSWLGLHNEQFF. The CDR3 DNA reads TGTGCCAGCAGTTGGCTGGGACTTCACAATGAGCAGTTCTTC.

This rearrangement joins TRBV7-6 to TRBJ2-1; TRBD1 might be the D (6 bases). This CDR3 spans 15 amino acids. The ends were cut back, 5 bases at V and 2 bases at J, with 13 bases in the middle. Germline V gene lookup returns CDR1 SGHVS and CDR2 FNYEAQ. The CDR3 DNA reads as TGTGCCAGCAGCACTGCAGGGGCCCCCTACAATGAGCAGTTCTTC. It yields the protein CASSTAGAPYNEQFF.

The chain is built from TRBV11-2 and TRBJ2-3; 9 positions agree with TRBD1. CDR3 length: 14 amino acids. Per germline, CDR1 SGHAT and CDR2 FQNNGV. The J segment lost 4 bases and the V segment lost 4 bases, leaving 3 bases of the junction unmatched. This CDR3 reads CASSWGTGPDTQYF. CDR3 bases: TGTGCCAGCAGCTGGGGGACAGGGCCAGATACGCAGTATTTT.

V usage is TRBV18 and J usage is TRBJ2-1, with a tentative D call TRBD1 (6 bases). Germline assignment: CDR1 KGHSH and CDR2 LQKENI. Between the trimmed V and J ends, which lost 4 bases and 2 bases, there was a span of 12 bases. The CDR3 contains 15 residues. The CDR3 spells CASSRRDTAYNEQFF. The CDR3 DNA reads as TGTGCCAGCTCACGCCGGGACACAGCCTACAATGAGCAGTTCTTC.

This clone was seen more than once but under ten times. J is TRBJ1-2 and V is TRBV7-9; D perhaps matches TRBD1 (5 bases). Trimming left V 5 bases short and J 0 bases short, with 16 bases between. Looked up from germline, CDR1 is SEHNR and CDR2 is FQNEAQ (reference sequence). This CDR3 spans 16 amino acids. In DNA, the CDR3 is TGTGCCAGCAGCCGGGGGGGAGGGCCGGCTAACTATGGCTACACCTTC. Translation: CASSRGGGPANYGYTF.

This chain connects TRBV15 to TRBJ1-1; 7 bases match TRBD1. Trimming cost V 8 bases and J 3 bases; bases outside gene matches: 12. CDR1 and CDR2 (germline): LNHNV, YYDKDF (reference sequence). This CDR3 region has 15 residues. For the CDR3, the DNA is TGTGCCACCGAGGGAACACAGGGGAAGGACACTGAAGCTTTCTTT. The encoded protein is CATEGTQGKDTEAFF. Supplemented by reference TRBV15 and TRBJ1-1, the full variable domain reads DAMVIQNPRYQVTQFGKPVTLSCSQTLNHNVMYWYQQKSSQAPKLLFHYYDKDFNNEADTPDNFQSRRPNTSFCFLDIRSPGLGDTAMYLCATEGTQGKDTEAFFGQGTRLTVV.

This chain uses TRBV7-2 with TRBJ2-3, with D perhaps TRBD1 (6 bases). Germline CDR1 is SGHTA and CDR2 is FQGNSA. V was cut by 0 bases and J by 3 bases, with 7 bases left in between. CDR3 length: 14 amino acids. The CDR3 DNA sequence: TGTGCCAGCAGCTTAGCGGGGGCGACAGATACGCAGTATTTT. It yields the protein CASSLAGATDTQYF.

This clone was detected a few times. The CDR3 bases are TGCGCCAGCAGCTTCAGGGCGCCAGATACGCAGTATTTT. Amino acid sequence: CASSFRAPDTQYF. The chain couples TRBV5-1 to TRBJ2-3; D might be TRBD1 (5 bases). CDR1 is SGHRS and CDR2 is YFSETQ in the germline V gene. This CDR3 comprises 13 residues. Trimming removed 2 bases at V and 4 bases at J, with 8 bases between.

The gene calls are TRBV28 and TRBJ2-7, with TRBD2 matching over 12 bases. Unmatched junction bases numbered 12, after V lost 4 bases and J lost 5 bases. CDR3 length equals 17 residues. Germline CDR1 MDHEN, CDR2 SYDVKM. The CDR3 DNA reads TGTGCCAGCAGTTCCCTCGGACTAGCGGGGCGCAGAAACGAGCAGTACTTC. Protein sequence: CASSSLGLAGRRNEQYF.

J is TRBJ1-5 and V is TRBV2, with TRBD1 as a possible D gene (5 bases). CDR3 length equals 14 residues. The ends were cut back, 5 bases at V and 4 bases at J, with 12 bases in the middle. In germline, CDR1 is SNHLY, CDR2 FYNNEI. In DNA form, the CDR3 reads TGTGCCAGCAGTCTACTGGGGGGAAATCAGCCCCAGCATTTT. Translation: CASSLLGGNQPQHF.

V is TRBV7-8 and J is TRBJ2-3; a weak D match, TRBD2 (5 bases). V was shortened by 5 bases and J by 2 bases, with 17 bases between the two germline ends. Germline assignment: CDR1 SGHVS and CDR2 FQNEAQ. The CDR3 runs to 16 residues. In nucleotides, the CDR3 is TGTGCCAGCAGCGGGCGGGCGCTCCCAATCACAGATACGCAGTATTTT. Translated, it gives CASSGRALPITDTQYF.

The J gene is TRBJ2-7, the V gene TRBV13, with 10 positions matching TRBD2. The V gene's germline CDR1 is PRHDT and CDR2 FYEKMQ (reference sequence). This CDR3 comprises 17 residues. Unmatched junction bases numbered 9, after V lost 3 bases and J lost 1 base. DNA of the CDR3: TGTGCCAGCAGCTTTGGTTACCTAGCGGGGGATTCCTACGAGCAGTACTTC. Residues: CASSFGYLAGDSYEQYF.